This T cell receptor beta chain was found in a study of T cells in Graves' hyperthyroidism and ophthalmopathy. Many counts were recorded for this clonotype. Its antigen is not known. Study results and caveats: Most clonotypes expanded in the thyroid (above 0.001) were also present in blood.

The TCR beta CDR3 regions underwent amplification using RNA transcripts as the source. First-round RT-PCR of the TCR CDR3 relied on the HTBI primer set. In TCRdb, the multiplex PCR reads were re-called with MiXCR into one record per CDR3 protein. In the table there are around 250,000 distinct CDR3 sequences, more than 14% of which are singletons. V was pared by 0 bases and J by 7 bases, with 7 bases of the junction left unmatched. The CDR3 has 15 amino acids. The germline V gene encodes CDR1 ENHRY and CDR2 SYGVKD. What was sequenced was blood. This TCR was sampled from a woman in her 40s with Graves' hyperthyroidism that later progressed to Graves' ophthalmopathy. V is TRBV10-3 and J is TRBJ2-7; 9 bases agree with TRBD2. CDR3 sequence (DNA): TGTGCCATCAGTGAGTCCCAATTAGCGGGAGTGGAGCAGTACTTC. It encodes CAISESQLAGVEQYF.